The 9 T cell receptor beta chains given below trace back to one sample, sequenced in a study of identical twins. One entry per CDR3 protein, called by TCRdb with MiXCR from the 5' RACE reads. The sample holds some 690,000 distinct CDR3 sequences, less than 25% seen once. A further study also used this sample, focusing on T cells expressing NK-cell markers.

The specimen sequenced was PBMCs. These receptors originate from a woman under 30 in good health.

The CDR3 DNA reads as TGTGCCAGCAGCCGGCGGACTAGCGGGGTTAATGCCGGGGAGCTGTTTTTT. Residues: CASSRRTSGVNAGELFF. The chain uses TRBV12-3 or TRBV12-4 and TRBJ2-2; 12 bases are shared with TRBD2. Trimming at V came to 6 bases and at J to 6 bases, leaving 11 bases not matched to a gene. The CDR3 spans 17 residues.

This clonotype was counted at least ten times. This chain connects TRBV29-1 to TRBJ1-1, with D maybe TRBD1 (6 bases). Germline V gene lookup returns CDR1 SQVTM and CDR2 ANQGSEA. The CDR3 totals 11 residues. Between the trimmed V and J ends, which lost 8 bases and 4 bases, there was a span of 11 bases. In DNA form, the CDR3 reads TGCAGCTACAGGGCGGGCACTGAAGCTTTCTTT. Translating it yields CSYRAGTEAFF.

This clonotype was counted between two and nine times. V gene TRBV2 combines with J gene TRBJ1-2, with a weak D call TRBD1 (6 bases). Germline V lookup: CDR1 SNHLY, CDR2 FYNNEI. This CDR3 spans 15 amino acids. Trimming stripped 2 bases from V and 4 bases from J, with 14 bases between. The CDR3 region is CASSERGGQRYGYTF. CDR3 sequence (DNA): TGTGCCAGCAGTGAAAGGGGTGGACAGCGCTATGGCTACACCTTC.

Many counts were recorded for this clonotype. The rearrangement uses TRBV2 and TRBJ1-3; D ambiguous. The CDR3 consists of 11 residues. Germline loops: CDR1 SNHLY, CDR2 FYNNEI. Trimming left V 6 bases short and J 4 bases short, with 4 bases between. The CDR3 DNA sequence: TGTGCCAGCAGAGCAGGAAACACCATATATTTT. Protein: CASRAGNTIYF.

This clonotype was seen a handful of times. The chain is built from TRBV11-2 and TRBJ2-7; TRBD2 agrees at 15 bases. CDR3 length: 19 residues. J lost 2 bases, V lost 1 base, and 9 bases had no gene match. Germline assignment: CDR1 SGHAT and CDR2 FQNNGV. Written as DNA, the CDR3 is TGTGCCAGCAGCTTAGTGGGACTAGCGGGAGGTTCAGACCCCTACGAGCAGTACTTC. Protein: CASSLVGLAGGSDPYEQYF.

This clonotype was seen more than once but under ten times. This chain connects TRBV12-3 or TRBV12-4 to TRBJ1-2, with D tentatively TRBD1 (6 bases). Between the trimmed V and J ends, which lost 2 bases and 8 bases, there was a span of 12 bases. This CDR3 has 13 amino acids. This CDR3 is CASSLTTGEGYTF. Written as DNA, the CDR3 is TGTGCCAGCAGTTTAACGACAGGAGAGGGCTACACCTTC.

This clonotype was counted many times. The chain carries TRBV7-2 and TRBJ2-7, with TRBD1 identical over 7 bases. V was pared by 7 bases and J by 2 bases, with 11 bases of the junction left unmatched. This CDR3 comprises 15 residues. CDR1 and CDR2 from the germline V gene are SGHTA and FQGNSA. CDR3 region: CASTVQGNDPYEQYF. CDR3 nucleotides: TGTGCCAGCACCGTACAGGGGAACGACCCCTACGAGCAGTACTTC.

This chain connects TRBV30 to TRBJ2-3; 11 nucleotides match TRBD1. CDR3 size: 16 residues. The germline V gene encodes CDR1 GTSNPN and CDR2 SVGIG (reference sequence). The ends lost 2 bases at V and 9 bases at J; junction bases unmatched: 13. The CDR3 protein is CAWSSQGTGGVGTQYF. DNA for the CDR3: TGTGCCTGGAGTTCTCAGGGGACAGGGGGGGTCGGAACGCAGTATTTT.

This clonotype was seen only a few times. This chain connects TRBV29-1 to TRBJ2-3, with a possible D match to TRBD1 (8 bases). This CDR3 has 14 amino acids. Germline V gene lookup returns CDR1 SQVTM and CDR2 ANQGSEA. V lost 6 bases to trimming and J lost 3 bases, with 16 bases between them. The CDR3 coding sequence is TGCAGCGTAGACGGACAGGGAGGGACAGATACGCAGTATTTT. Translation: CSVDGQGGTDTQYF.